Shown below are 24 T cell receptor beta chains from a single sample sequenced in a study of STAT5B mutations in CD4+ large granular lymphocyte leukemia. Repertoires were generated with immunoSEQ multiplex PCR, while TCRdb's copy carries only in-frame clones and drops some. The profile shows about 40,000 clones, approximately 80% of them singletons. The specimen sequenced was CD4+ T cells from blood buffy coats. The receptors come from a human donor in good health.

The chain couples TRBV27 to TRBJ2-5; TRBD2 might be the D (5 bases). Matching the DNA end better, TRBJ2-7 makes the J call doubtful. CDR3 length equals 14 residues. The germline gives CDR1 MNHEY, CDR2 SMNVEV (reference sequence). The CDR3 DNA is TGTGCCAGCAGTTTATTCCGAGGGAACTACGAGCAGTACTTC. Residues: CASSLFRGNYEQYF.

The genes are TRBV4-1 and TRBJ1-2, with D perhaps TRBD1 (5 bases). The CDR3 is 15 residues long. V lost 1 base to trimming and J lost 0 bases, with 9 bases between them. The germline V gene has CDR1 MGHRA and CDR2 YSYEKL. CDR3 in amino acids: CASSQGQLANYGYTF. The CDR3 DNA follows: TGCGCCAGCAGCCAAGGACAGTTAGCTAACTATGGCTACACCTTC.

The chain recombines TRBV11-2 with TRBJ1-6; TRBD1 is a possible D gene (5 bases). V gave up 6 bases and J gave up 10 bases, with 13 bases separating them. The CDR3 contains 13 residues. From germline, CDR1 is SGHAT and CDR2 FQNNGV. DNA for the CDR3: TGTGCCAGCAGGGGAGCAGGGCTGTCACCCCTCCACTTT. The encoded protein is CASRGAGLSPLHF.

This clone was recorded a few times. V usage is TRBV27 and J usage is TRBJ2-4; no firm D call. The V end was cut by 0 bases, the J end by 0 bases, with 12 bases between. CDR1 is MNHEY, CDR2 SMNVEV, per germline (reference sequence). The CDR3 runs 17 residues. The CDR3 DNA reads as TGTGCCAGCAGTTTATCCCCCGAAGGTGGAGCCAAAAACATTCAGTACTTC. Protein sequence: CASSLSPEGGAKNIQYF.

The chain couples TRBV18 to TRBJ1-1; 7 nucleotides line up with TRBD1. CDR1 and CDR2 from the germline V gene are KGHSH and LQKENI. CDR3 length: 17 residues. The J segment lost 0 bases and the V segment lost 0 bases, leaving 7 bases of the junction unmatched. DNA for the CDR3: TGTGCCAGCTCACCACCGGGACAGTACCCAATGAACACTGAAGCTTTCTTT. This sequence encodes CASSPPGQYPMNTEAFF.

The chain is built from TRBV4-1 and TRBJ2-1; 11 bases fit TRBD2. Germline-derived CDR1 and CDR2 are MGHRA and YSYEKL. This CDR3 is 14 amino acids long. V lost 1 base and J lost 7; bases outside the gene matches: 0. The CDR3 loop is CASSQASGGNEQFF. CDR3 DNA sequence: TGCGCCAGCAGCCAAGCTAGCGGGGGGAATGAGCAGTTCTTC.

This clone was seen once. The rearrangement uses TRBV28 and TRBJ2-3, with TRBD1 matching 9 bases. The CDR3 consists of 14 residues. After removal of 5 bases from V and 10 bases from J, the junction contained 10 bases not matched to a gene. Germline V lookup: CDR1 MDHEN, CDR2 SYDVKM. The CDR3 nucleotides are TGTGCCAGCAGTCCTACCGACAGGGGGATGGCGCAGTATTTT. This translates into CASSPTDRGMAQYF.

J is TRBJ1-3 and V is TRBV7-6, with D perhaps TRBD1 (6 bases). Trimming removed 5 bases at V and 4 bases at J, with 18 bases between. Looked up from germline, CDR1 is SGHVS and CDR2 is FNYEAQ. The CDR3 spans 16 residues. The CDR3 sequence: CASSASGQFPGNTIYF. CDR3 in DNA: TGTGCCAGCAGCGCGAGCGGACAGTTCCCCGGAAACACCATATATTTT. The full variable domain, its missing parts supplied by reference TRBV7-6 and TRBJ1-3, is GAGVSQSPRYKVTKRGQDVALRCDPISGHVSLYWYRQALGQGPEFLTYFNYEAQQDKSGLPNDRFSAERPEGSISTLTIQRTEQRDSAMYRCASSASGQFPGNTIYFGEGSWLTVV.

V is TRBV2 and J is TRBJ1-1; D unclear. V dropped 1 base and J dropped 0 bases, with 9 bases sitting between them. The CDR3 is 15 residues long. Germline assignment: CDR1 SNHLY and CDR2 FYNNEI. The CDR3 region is CASSEDATLNTEAFF. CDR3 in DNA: TGTGCCAGCAGTGAAGATGCAACTCTGAACACTGAAGCTTTCTTT.

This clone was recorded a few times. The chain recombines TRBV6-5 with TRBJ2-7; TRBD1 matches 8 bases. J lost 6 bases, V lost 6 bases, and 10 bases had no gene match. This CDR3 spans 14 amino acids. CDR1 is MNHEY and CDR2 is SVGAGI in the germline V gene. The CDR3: CASRTTGDRGEQYF. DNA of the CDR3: TGTGCCAGCAGAACGACAGGGGATAGGGGCGAGCAGTACTTC.

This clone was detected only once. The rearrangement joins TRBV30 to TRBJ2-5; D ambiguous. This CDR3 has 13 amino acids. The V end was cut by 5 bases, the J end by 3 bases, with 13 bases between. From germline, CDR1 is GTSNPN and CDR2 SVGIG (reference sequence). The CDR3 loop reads CAWGTGLKETQYF. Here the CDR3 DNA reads TGTGCCTGGGGTACCGGCCTCAAAGAGACCCAGTACTTC.

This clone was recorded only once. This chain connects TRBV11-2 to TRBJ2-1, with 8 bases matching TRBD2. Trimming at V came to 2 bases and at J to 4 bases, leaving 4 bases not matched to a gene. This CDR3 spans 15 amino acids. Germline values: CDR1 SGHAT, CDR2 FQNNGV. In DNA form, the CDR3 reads TGTGCCAGCAGCTTATCTAGCGGGCTTTACAATGAGCAGTTCTTC. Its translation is CASSLSSGLYNEQFF. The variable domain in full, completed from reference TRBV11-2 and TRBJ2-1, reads EAGVAQSPRYKIIEKRQSVAFWCNPISGHATLYWYQQILGQGPKLLIQFQNNGVVDDSQLPKDRFSAERLKGVDSTLKIQPAKLEDSAVYLCASSLSSGLYNEQFFGPGTRLTVL.

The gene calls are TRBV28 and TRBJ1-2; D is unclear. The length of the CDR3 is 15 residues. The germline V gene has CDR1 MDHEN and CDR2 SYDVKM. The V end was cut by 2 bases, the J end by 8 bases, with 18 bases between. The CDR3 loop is CASSLRAPGGYGYTF. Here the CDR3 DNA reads TGTGCCAGCAGTTTAAGGGCCCCCGGTGGGTACGGCTACACCTTC.

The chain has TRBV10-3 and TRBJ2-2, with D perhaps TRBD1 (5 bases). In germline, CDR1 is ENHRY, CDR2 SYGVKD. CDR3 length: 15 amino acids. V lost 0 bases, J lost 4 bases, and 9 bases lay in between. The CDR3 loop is CAISESGPGTGELFF. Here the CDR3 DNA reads TGTGCCATCAGTGAGTCGGGGCCTGGCACCGGGGAGCTGTTTTTT.

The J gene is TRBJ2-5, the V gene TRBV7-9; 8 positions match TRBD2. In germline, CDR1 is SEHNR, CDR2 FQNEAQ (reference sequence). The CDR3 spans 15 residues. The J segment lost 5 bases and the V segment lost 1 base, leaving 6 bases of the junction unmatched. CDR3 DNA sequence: TGTGCCAGCAGCTTAGTAGGGGGACTAGGCGAGACCCAGTACTTC. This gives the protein CASSLVGGLGETQYF.

CDR3 in amino acids: CASSGQVYEQYF. The CDR3 DNA is TGTGCCAGCAGTGGACAGGTCTACGAGCAGTACTTC. V is TRBV2 and J is TRBJ2-7, with D possibly being TRBD1 (6 bases). Between the trimmed V and J ends, which lost 4 bases and 3 bases, there was a span of 7 bases. The V gene's germline CDR1 is SNHLY and CDR2 FYNNEI. The CDR3 has 12 amino acids.

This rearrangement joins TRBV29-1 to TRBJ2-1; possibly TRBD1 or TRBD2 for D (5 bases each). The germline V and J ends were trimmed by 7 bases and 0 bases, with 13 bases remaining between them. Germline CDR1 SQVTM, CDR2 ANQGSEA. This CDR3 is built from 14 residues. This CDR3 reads CSALKGSSYNEQFF. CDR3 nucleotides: TGCAGCGCCCTAAAGGGGAGCTCCTACAATGAGCAGTTCTTC.

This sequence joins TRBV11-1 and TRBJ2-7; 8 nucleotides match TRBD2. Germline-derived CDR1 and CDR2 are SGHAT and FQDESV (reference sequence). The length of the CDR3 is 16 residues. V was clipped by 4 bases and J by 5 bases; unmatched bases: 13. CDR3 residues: CASSSPGGLTRDEQYF. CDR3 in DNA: TGTGCCAGCAGCTCGCCGGGGGGGCTAACCAGGGACGAGCAGTACTTC.

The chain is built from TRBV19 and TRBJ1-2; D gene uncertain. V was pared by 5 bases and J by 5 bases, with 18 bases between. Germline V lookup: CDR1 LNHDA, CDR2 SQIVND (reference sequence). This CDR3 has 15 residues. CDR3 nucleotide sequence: TGTGCCAGTAGTGTCCAATCCGGTGGTGGTTATGGCTACACCTTC. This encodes CASSVQSGGGYGYTF. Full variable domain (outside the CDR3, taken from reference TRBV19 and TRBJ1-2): DGGITQSPKYLFRKEGQNVTLSCEQNLNHDAMYWYRQDPGQGLRLIYYSQIVNDFQKGDIAEGYSVSREKKESFPLTVTSAQKNPTAFYLCASSVQSGGGYGYTFGSGTRLTVV.

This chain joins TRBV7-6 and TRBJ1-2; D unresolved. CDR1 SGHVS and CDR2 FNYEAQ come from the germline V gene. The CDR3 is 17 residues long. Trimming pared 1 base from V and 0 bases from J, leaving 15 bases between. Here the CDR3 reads CASSLGRVQHSNYGYTF. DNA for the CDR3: TGTGCCAGCAGCTTAGGACGGGTACAGCACTCTAACTATGGCTACACCTTC.

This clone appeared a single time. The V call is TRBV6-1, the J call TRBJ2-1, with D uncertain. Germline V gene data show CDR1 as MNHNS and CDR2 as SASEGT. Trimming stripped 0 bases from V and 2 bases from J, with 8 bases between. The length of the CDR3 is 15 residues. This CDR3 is CASSEAAGTYNEQFF. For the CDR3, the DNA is TGTGCCAGCAGTGAAGCGGCAGGCACCTACAATGAGCAGTTCTTC.

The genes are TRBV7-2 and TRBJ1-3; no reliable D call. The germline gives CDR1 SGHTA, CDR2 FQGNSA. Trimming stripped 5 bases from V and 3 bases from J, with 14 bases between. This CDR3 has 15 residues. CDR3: CASSPEIGVGNTIYF. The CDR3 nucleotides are TGTGCCAGCAGCCCTGAAATCGGGGTTGGAAACACCATATATTTT.

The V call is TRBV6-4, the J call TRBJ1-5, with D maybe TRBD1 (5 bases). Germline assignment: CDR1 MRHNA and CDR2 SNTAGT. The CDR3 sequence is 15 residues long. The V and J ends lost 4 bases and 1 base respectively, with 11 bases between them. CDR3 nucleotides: TGTGCCAGCAGTGTTTATGGGGGGAGCAATCAGCCCCAGCATTTT. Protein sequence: CASSVYGGSNQPQHF.

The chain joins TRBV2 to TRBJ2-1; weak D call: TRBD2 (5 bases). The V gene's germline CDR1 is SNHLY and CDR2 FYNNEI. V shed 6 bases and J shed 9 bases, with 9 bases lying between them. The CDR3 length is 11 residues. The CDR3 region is CASRDSTEQFF. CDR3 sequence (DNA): TGTGCCAGCAGGGACTCTACTGAGCAGTTCTTC.